The rows below give T cell receptor beta chains drawn from one sample of a study of T cells in Graves' hyperthyroidism and ophthalmopathy. TCRdb fed the multiplex PCR reads into MiXCR, producing one record per CDR3 protein. The table has about 350,000 distinct CDR3 sequences, about 14% seen once. Specimen: blood. The origin of the receptors is a woman in her thirties with Graves' hyperthyroidism. Both conserved end residues are part of each CDR3. A D gene is named only where the DNA matches it firmly. Size tells how often a clone was seen (once, few, many) or the class of an expanded clone, and some rows leave it out.

clone_size	cdr3_length	v_call	j_call	d_call	cdr3_nt	cdr3_aa
many	18	TRBV6-1	TRBJ2-5	TRBD2	TGTGCCAGCAGGCCCAACCTGGTCACTAGCGGGAGAGCAGAGACCCAGTACTTC	CASRPNLVTSGRAETQYF
many	15	TRBV7-2	TRBJ2-1	-	TGTGCCAGCAGCTATTACCTTAATCCCTACAATGAGCAGTTCTTC	CASSYYLNPYNEQFF
-	12	TRBV30	TRBJ1-1	-	TGTGCCTGGACCCCCTATCCAGGGGAAGCTTTCTTT	CAWTPYPGEAFF
-	15	TRBV20-1	TRBJ2-3	TRBD2	TGCAGTGCTAGCGCCGGGAGGCCTAGCACAGATACGCAGTATTTT	CSASAGRPSTDTQYF
-	14	TRBV5-1	TRBJ2-3	-	TGCGCCAGCAGCTCTGGACATGAGGCAGATACGCAGTATTTT	CASSSGHEADTQYF
many	14	TRBV5-1	TRBJ2-2	TRBD2	TGCGCCAGCGGTTCTAGCGGGACCCCCGGGGAGCTGTTTTTT	CASGSSGTPGELFF
few	14	TRBV20-1	TRBJ2-6	-	TGCAGTGCTATGGACAGTTCTGGGGCCAACGTCCTGACTTTC	CSAMDSSGANVLTF
many	14	TRBV29-1	TRBJ2-5	-	TGCAGCGTTGGGCGGTTGGGGCGGATAGAGACCCAGTACTTC	CSVGRLGRIETQYF
-	12	TRBV20-1	TRBJ2-7	-	TGCAGTGCAAAGGGACCGTCCTACGAGCAGTACTTC	CSAKGPSYEQYF
many	14	TRBV6-1	TRBJ1-5	-	TGTGCCAGCAGTGAAGCGCAGGGGACGCAGCCCCAGCATTTT	CASSEAQGTQPQHF
-	17	TRBV7-6	TRBJ2-1	TRBD1	TGTGCCAGCAGCCCGGGACAGGGAATGAGCTCCTACGATGAGCAGTTCTTC	CASSPGQGMSSYDEQFF
many	16	TRBV20-1	TRBJ2-7	-	TGCAGTGCTAGTGTAAGCGGCAGGGGATTCTCCTACGAGCAGTACTTC	CSASVSGRGFSYEQYF
once	17	TRBV29-1	TRBJ2-3	TRBD2	TGCAGCGTTGAAAACCCAACTAGCGCCGCTAGCACAGATACGCAGTATTTT	CSVENPTSAASTDTQYF
many	13	TRBV6-2/TRBV6-3	TRBJ1-2	-	TGTGCCAGCAGTTACTCATCGGCCTATGGCTACACCTTC	CASSYSSAYGYTF
many	14	TRBV29-1	TRBJ2-5	-	TGCAGCGTCCCGGATATCAAGGGGAGAGAGACCCAGTACTTC	CSVPDIKGRETQYF